This T cell receptor (beta chain) was profiled in a study of blood T cell repertoires in COVID-19. Study in general: COVID-19 samples, acute and convalescent, were from the United States, Italy and Spain.

TCRdb's table, derived via immunoSEQ multiplex PCR, lists solely in-frame clones and lacks some. The data contain 330,000 or so clones, approximately 89% of them singletons. This clone was observed a single time. This CDR3 contains 12 residues. Trimming pared 8 bases from V and 4 bases from J, leaving 12 bases between. Germline V gene data show CDR1 as SNHLY and CDR2 as FYNNEI. The receptor was isolated from a man aged 25-45 years who had recovered from COVID-19. Input material: PBMCs or T cells enriched from blood (not recorded which). V gene TRBV2 combines with J gene TRBJ2-7, with D perhaps matching TRBD2 (5 bases). The DNA of the CDR3 is TGTGCCAGCGCGACTACTCGATACGAGCAGTACTTC. It codes for CASATTRYEQYF. The full variable domain, completed using reference TRBV2 and TRBJ2-7, is EPEVTQTPSHQVTQMGQEVILRCVPISNHLYFYWYRQILGQKVEFLVSFYNNEISEKSEIFDDQFSVERPDGSNFTLKIRSTKLEDSAMYFCASATTRYEQYFGPGTRLTVT.